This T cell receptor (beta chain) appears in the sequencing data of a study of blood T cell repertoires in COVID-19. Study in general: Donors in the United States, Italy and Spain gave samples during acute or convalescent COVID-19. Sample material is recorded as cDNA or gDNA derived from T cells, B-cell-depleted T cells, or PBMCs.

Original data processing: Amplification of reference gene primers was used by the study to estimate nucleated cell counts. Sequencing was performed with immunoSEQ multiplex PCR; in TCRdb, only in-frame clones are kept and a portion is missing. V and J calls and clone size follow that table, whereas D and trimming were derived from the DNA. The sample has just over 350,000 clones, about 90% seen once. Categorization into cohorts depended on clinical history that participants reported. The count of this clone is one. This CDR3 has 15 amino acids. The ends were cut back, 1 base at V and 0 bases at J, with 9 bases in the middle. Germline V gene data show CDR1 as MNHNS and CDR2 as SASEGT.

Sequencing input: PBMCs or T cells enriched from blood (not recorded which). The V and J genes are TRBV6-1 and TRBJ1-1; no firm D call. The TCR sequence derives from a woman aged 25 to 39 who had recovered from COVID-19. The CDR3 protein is CASSEGPGMNTEAFF. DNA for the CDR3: TGTGCCAGCAGTGAAGGTCCGGGGATGAACACTGAAGCTTTCTTT.